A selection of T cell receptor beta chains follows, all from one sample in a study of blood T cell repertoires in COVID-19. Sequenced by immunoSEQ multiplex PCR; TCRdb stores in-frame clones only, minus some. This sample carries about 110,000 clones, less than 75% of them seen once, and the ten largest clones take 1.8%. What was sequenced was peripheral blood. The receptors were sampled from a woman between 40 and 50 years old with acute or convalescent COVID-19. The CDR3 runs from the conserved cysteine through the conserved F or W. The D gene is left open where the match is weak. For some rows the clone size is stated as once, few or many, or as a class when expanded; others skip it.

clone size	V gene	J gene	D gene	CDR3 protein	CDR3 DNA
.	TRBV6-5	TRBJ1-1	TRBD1	CASKSGAGGTEAFF	TGTGCCAGCAAATCAGGGGCAGGGGGAACTGAAGCTTTCTTT
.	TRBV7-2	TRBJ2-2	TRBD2	CATSPGGLFGELFF	TGTGCCACCTCCCCCGGGGGGTTGTTCGGGGAGCTGTTTTTT
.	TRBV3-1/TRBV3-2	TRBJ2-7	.	CASSQVEFGEQYF	TGTGCCAGCAGCCAAGTCGAGTTCGGCGAGCAGTACTTC
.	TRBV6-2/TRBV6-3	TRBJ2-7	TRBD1	CASSYGDREFYEQYF	TGTGCCAGCAGTTACGGGGACAGGGAATTCTACGAGCAGTACTTC
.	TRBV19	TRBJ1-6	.	CASSGASSYNSPLHF	TGTGCCAGTAGTGGCGCTAGCTCCTATAATTCACCCCTCCACTTT
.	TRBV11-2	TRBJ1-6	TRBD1	CASSLVGTGGNSPLHF	TGTGCCAGCAGCTTAGTCGGGACAGGGGGTAATTCACCCCTCCACTTT
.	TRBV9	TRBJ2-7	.	CASSVGFDSHEQYF	TGTGCCAGCAGCGTAGGCTTTGACAGTCACGAGCAGTACTTC
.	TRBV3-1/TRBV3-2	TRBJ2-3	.	CASSQGGGQTDTQYF	TGTGCCAGCAGCCAAGGGGGGGGCCAGACAGATACGCAGTATTTT
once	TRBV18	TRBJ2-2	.	CASARQNTGELFF	TGTGCCAGCGCCCGACAGAACACCGGGGAGCTGTTTTTT
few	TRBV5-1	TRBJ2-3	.	CASSGSGQPSTDTQYF	TGCGCCAGCAGCGGCTCGGGACAACCAAGCACAGATACGCAGTATTTT
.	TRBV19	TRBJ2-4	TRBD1	CASSISGGQGGIQYF	TGTGCCAGTAGTATAAGCGGCGGACAGGGCGGCATTCAGTACTTC
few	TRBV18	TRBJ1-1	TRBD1	CASSPQTGDTEAFF	TGTGCCAGCTCACCGCAAACAGGGGACACTGAAGCTTTCTTT
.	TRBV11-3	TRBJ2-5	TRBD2	CASSLGGQETQYF	TGTGCCAGCAGCTTGGGGGGGCAAGAGACCCAGTACTTC
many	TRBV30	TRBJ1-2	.	CAWSSERVYGYTF	TGTGCCTGGAGTAGTGAGCGGGTCTATGGCTACACCTTC
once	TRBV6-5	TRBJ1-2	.	CASRGAAQNYGYTF	TGTGCCAGCAGAGGGGCAGCCCAGAACTATGGCTACACCTTC
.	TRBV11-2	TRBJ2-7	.	CASSLKETFISYEQYF	TGTGCCAGCAGCTTAAAAGAGACATTTATTTCCTACGAGCAGTACTTC
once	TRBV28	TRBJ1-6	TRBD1	CASSLGQGNSPLHF	TGTGCCAGCAGTCTGGGACAGGGGAATTCACCCCTCCACTTT
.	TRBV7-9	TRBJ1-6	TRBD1	CASRGGTGNSPLHF	TGTGCCAGCAGGGGTGGGACAGGGAATTCACCCCTCCACTTT
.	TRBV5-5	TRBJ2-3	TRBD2	CASSFGTSGGTDTQYF	TGTGCCAGCAGCTTTGGGACTAGCGGGGGTACAGATACGCAGTATTTT
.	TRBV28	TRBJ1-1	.	CASSLTTNTEAFF	TGTGCCAGCAGTTTAACAACGAACACTGAAGCTTTCTTT
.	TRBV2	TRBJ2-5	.	CASPPGTTGETQYF	TGTGCCAGCCCGCCGGGGACCACAGGGGAGACCCAGTACTTC